This paragraph covers one T cell receptor (beta chain) sequence. The target antigen is unknown. The data were taken from a study of human versus mouse CDR3 diversity and MHC coevolution. The study's findings and limits: Clonal inequality was lowest in most of the three human donors. Human T cells were selected on six MHC II alleles. About 1.7 million TCR beta clonotypes were estimated for humans, the largest repertoire.

Clones were read by immunoSEQ multiplex PCR, and TCRdb kept only the in-frame ones, dropping some. The table includes fewer than 80,000 clones, about nine tenths detected once. Germline V gene data show CDR1 as SGHDT and CDR2 as YYEEEE. This CDR3 has 13 amino acids. Trimming cost V 4 bases and J 5 bases, with 12 bases left between them. Sorting isolated naive CD4 T cells lacking CD45RO and expressing CD62L. This clonotype was obtained from a person aged 25 to 69 in good health. The sequencing sample was made of naive CD4+ T cells from blood. Subset of the sample: CD45RO-negative CD62L-positive naive CD4 T cells. The chain uses TRBV5-6 and TRBJ1-2; D might be TRBD1 (5 bases). In DNA form, the CDR3 reads TGTGCCAGCAGCCCAGGGACTCTTTATGGCTACACCTTC. Encoded protein: CASSPGTLYGYTF.